The 15 T cell receptor beta chains listed next were all sequenced from one sample in a study of Ad26.COV2.S vaccination and SARS-CoV-2 variants. The treatment was: some 19 received Ad26.COV2.S at low or high dose, single or two shots; about 5 received placebo; per-sample allocation not given. Samples were taken on day 63 after the first vaccine or placebo injection. TCRdb's copy holds only in-frame clones and misses some; the assay was immunoSEQ multiplex PCR. There are 200,000 to 250,000 clones in the sample; more than 75% occur only once, and about 11% lies in the top ten. Sequences were derived from peripheral blood, sampled in a trial of Ad26.COV2.S vaccine versus placebo. The origin of the receptors is a person aged 18-60 years who received the Ad26.COV2.S COVID-19 vaccine or a placebo.

The J gene is TRBJ1-2, the V gene TRBV5-5; TRBD1 matches 8 bases. The CDR3 is 13 residues long. In germline, CDR1 is SGHKS, CDR2 YYEKEE (reference sequence). The V and J ends lost 2 bases and 8 bases, in that order; junction bases with no gene match: 5. CDR3 nucleotides: TGTGCCAGCAGCTTAACAGGGGGAGGCGGCTACACCTTC. It encodes CASSLTGGGGYTF.

The CDR3 sequence: CASSPKGGVAGELFF. CDR3 nucleotide sequence: TGTGCCAGCAGCCCCAAAGGGGGGGTTGCCGGGGAGCTGTTTTTT. This chain joins TRBV9 and TRBJ2-2; perhaps TRBD2 as D (7 bases). Germline values: CDR1 SGDLS, CDR2 YYNGEE. V was pared by 4 bases and J by 6 bases, with 16 bases between. The CDR3 contains 15 residues.

V and J are TRBV19 and TRBJ2-1; no clear D gene. CDR3 length: 13 amino acids. The V gene lost 3 bases and the J gene lost 4 bases, with 7 bases spanning the gap. Germline V gene data show CDR1 as LNHDA and CDR2 as SQIVND (reference sequence). The CDR3 DNA follows: TGTGCCAGTAGTATCGGGCTGTACAATGAGCAGTTCTTC. This sequence encodes CASSIGLYNEQFF.

This clone was seen once. The sample carries other DNA sequences with the same CDR3. The chain combines TRBV19 with TRBJ2-5; D is ambiguous. The CDR3 runs 13 residues. Trimming stripped 1 base from V and 2 bases from J, with 5 bases between. CDR1 is LNHDA and CDR2 is SQIVND in the germline V gene (reference sequence). CDR3 protein: CASSIGGQETQYF. CDR3 bases: TGTGCCAGTAGTATAGGGGGACAAGAGACCCAGTACTTC.

This clone was detected a few times. This chain uses TRBV15 with TRBJ2-1; TRBD2 matches at 7 bases. Germline CDR1 and CDR2: LNHNV and YYDKDF (reference sequence). The ends lost 4 bases at V and 5 bases at J; junction bases unmatched: 5. The CDR3 length is 14 residues. The CDR3 spells CATSIPGLNNEQFF. The CDR3 DNA sequence: TGTGCCACCAGCATACCGGGACTAAACAATGAGCAGTTCTTC.

The chain couples TRBV5-5 to TRBJ2-7; D unresolved. The germline V and J ends were trimmed by 6 bases and 3 bases, with 19 bases remaining between them. Looked up from germline, CDR1 is SGHKS and CDR2 is YYEKEE (reference sequence). The CDR3 spans 15 residues. CDR3 region: CASTLLVQPIYEQYF. The CDR3 bases are TGTGCCAGCACCCTCCTGGTACAGCCAATCTACGAGCAGTACTTC.

The rearrangement joins TRBV5-1 to TRBJ2-2, with D perhaps assigned TRBD1 or TRBD2 (5 bases each). The germline V gene encodes CDR1 SGHRS and CDR2 YFSETQ. The CDR3 loop spans 14 amino acids. Trimming removed 0 bases at V and 6 bases at J, with 9 bases between. The CDR3 nucleotides are TGCGCCAGCAGCTTGGGAGGGGTTCCCGGGGAGCTGTTTTTT. Amino acid sequence: CASSLGGVPGELFF.

The rearrangement joins TRBV6-6 to TRBJ2-1; 9 nucleotides agree with TRBD1. The germline CDR1 and CDR2 sequences are MNHNY and SVGAGI (reference sequence). The trim removed 1 base at V and 4 bases at J, leaving 2 bases unmatched. The CDR3 extends over 15 amino acids. The CDR3 loop is CASSYFGTGYNEQFF. The DNA for the CDR3 is TGTGCCAGCAGTTACTTTGGGACAGGGTACAATGAGCAGTTCTTC.

This clone was observed a single time. One end of the junction fails to match germline, which may point to a read error. The chain links TRBV9 to TRBJ2-5, with TRBD2 matching 8 bases. The CDR3 length is 10 residues. The germline gives CDR1 SGDLS, CDR2 YYNGEE. CDR3 coding DNA: TGCGGGGGGGTCCAAGAGACCCAGTACTTC. Encoded protein: CGGVQETQYF.

The chain joins TRBV5-4 to TRBJ1-5; D uncertain. CDR1 SGHNT and CDR2 YYREEE come from the germline V gene (reference sequence). V was shortened by 5 bases and J by 2 bases, with 5 bases between the two germline ends. CDR3 length: 12 amino acids. CDR3 residues: CASSDGNQPQHF. The CDR3 DNA reads as TGTGCCAGCAGTGACGGCAATCAGCCCCAGCATTTT.

The V gene is TRBV19, the J gene TRBJ2-6, with a weak D call TRBD1 (5 bases). Trimming removed 8 bases from V and 0 bases from J, with 8 bases in between. CDR3 length: 14 amino acids. The germline V gene encodes CDR1 LNHDA and CDR2 SQIVND (reference sequence). The CDR3: CASDDSSGANVLTF. CDR3 nucleotides: TGTGCCAGTGATGACAGCTCTGGGGCCAACGTCCTGACTTTC.

V usage is TRBV6-4 and J usage is TRBJ2-1; perhaps TRBD2 as D (5 bases). The length of the CDR3 is 13 residues. Germline V lookup: CDR1 MRHNA, CDR2 SNTAGT. Between the trimmed V and J ends, which lost 5 bases and 7 bases, there was a span of 12 bases. This CDR3 reads CASSQGLRNEQFF. The CDR3 nucleotides are TGTGCCAGCAGTCAAGGACTTCGAAATGAGCAGTTCTTC.

This clone has just a few counts. The chain joins TRBV19 to TRBJ1-2; 8 positions agree with TRBD1. The CDR3 extends over 15 amino acids. The V and J ends lost 10 bases and 0 bases, in that order; junction bases with no gene match: 10. From germline, CDR1 is LNHDA and CDR2 SQIVND (reference sequence). The CDR3, as DNA: TGTGCCACCCAAGGACAGGGCCGAGCTAACTATGGCTACACCTTC. Translated, it gives CATQGQGRANYGYTF.

The chain links TRBV4-2 to TRBJ1-5; weak D call: TRBD1 (5 bases). This CDR3 has 19 amino acids. The germline V gene encodes CDR1 LGHNA and CDR2 YNFKEQ. Trimming cost V 4 bases and J 3 bases, with 25 bases left between them. The CDR3 sequence is CASSPSSAGRAEDNQPQHF. The DNA for the CDR3 is TGTGCCAGCAGCCCCTCTTCAGCGGGGCGGGCGGAGGACAATCAGCCCCAGCATTTT.

This clone was counted between two and nine times. V gene TRBV18 combines with J gene TRBJ1-1, with no clear D. The V end lost 2 bases, the J end lost 0 bases, and 4 bases lay between the germline ends. CDR1 KGHSH and CDR2 LQKENI come from the germline V gene. The CDR3 length is 13 residues. CDR3 amino acids: CASSPGVNTEAFF. CDR3 nucleotide sequence: TGTGCCAGCTCACCAGGTGTGAACACTGAAGCTTTCTTT.